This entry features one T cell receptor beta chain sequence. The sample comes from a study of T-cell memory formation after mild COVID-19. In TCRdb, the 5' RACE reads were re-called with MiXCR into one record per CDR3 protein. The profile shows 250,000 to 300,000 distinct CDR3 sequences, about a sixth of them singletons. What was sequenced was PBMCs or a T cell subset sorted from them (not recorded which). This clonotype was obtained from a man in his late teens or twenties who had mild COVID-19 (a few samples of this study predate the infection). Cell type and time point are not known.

CDR3 in amino acids: CASSFTGWSGNTIYF. The CDR3 nucleotides read TGTGCCAGCAGTTTCACCGGCTGGTCTGGAAACACCATATATTTT. The rearrangement links TRBV6-5 to TRBJ1-3; D uncertain. The CDR3 length is 15 residues. Trimming removed 4 bases at V and 1 base at J, with 11 bases between. Germline CDR1 and CDR2: MNHEY and SVGAGI.